This entry lists 18 T cell receptor beta chains sequenced from one sample in a study of shared clonotypes between healthy human individuals. The repertoire was sequenced with immunoSEQ multiplex PCR; TCRdb's copy has only in-frame clones and lacks some. The sample contains 2.5 million or so clones, just over 90% of which appear only once. The sample comprised naive CD4+ T cells sorted from blood. Subset reported: CD45RA+ positively selected. These receptors all stem from a man younger than 35 in good health.

Regarding this clone: This same CDR3 is encoded by further DNA sequences in the sample. The chain employs TRBV28 and TRBJ2-7; 8 positions agree with TRBD1. The CDR3 loop spans 14 amino acids. After removal of 6 bases from V and 0 bases from J, the junction contained 4 bases not matched to a gene. Germline loops: CDR1 MDHEN, CDR2 SYDVKM. CDR3 amino acids: CASRTGTGSYEQYF. CDR3 DNA sequence: TGTGCCAGCAGGACCGGGACAGGCTCCTACGAGCAGTACTTC.

This clone was seen only a few times. The chain is built from TRBV6-6 and TRBJ1-5; D gene uncertain. V was shortened by 6 bases and J by 4 bases, with 13 bases between the two germline ends. Germline V lookup: CDR1 MNHNY, CDR2 SVGAGI (reference sequence). This CDR3 is 14 amino acids long. CDR3 amino acids: CASRPDLGNQPQHF. The CDR3 coding sequence is TGTGCCAGCAGACCCGACCTGGGGAATCAGCCCCAGCATTTT.

About this clone itself: This sequence may be a read error, since a much larger clone differs from it by one base. Other DNA sequences from this sample encode an identical CDR3 as well. This chain connects TRBV7-2 to TRBJ2-5; no clear D. This CDR3 is 11 amino acids long. V was cut by 2 bases and J by 2 bases, with 0 bases left in between. CDR1 and CDR2 (germline): SGHTA, FQGNSA. The CDR3 bases are TGTGCCAGCAGCTTACAAGAGACCCAGTACTTC. Protein sequence: CASSLQETQYF.

V and J are TRBV25-1 and TRBJ1-6; D unresolved. Trimming stripped 3 bases from V and 3 bases from J, with 6 bases between. The CDR3 extends over 14 amino acids. In germline, CDR1 is MGHDK, CDR2 SYGVNS. For the CDR3, the DNA is TGTGCCAGCAGTGAGGGGTTCTATAATTCACCCCTCCACTTT. Protein sequence: CASSEGFYNSPLHF.

The V call is TRBV4-1, the J call TRBJ1-2; weak D call: TRBD1 (6 bases). Germline V lookup: CDR1 MGHRA, CDR2 YSYEKL. V was trimmed by 0 bases and J by 4 bases, leaving 18 bases between them. The CDR3 sequence is 17 residues long. The CDR3 spells CASSQDRGATDPYGYTF. CDR3 sequence (DNA): TGCGCCAGCAGCCAAGATCGGGGGGCCACCGACCCCTATGGCTACACCTTC.

Only a few counts were recorded for this clone. The V gene is TRBV5-1, the J gene TRBJ2-5; weak D call: TRBD1 (6 bases). V was shortened by 2 bases and J by 1 base, with 9 bases between the two germline ends. Germline V gene sequence: CDR1 SGHRS, CDR2 YFSETQ. This CDR3 is 14 amino acids long. The CDR3 protein is CASSFGQIQETQYF. The CDR3 nucleotides read TGCGCCAGCAGCTTTGGACAGATCCAAGAGACCCAGTACTTC.

The genes are TRBV5-4 and TRBJ1-1; D is unresolved. The germline V gene encodes CDR1 SGHNT and CDR2 YYREEE (reference sequence). V lost 0 bases, J lost 0 bases, and 9 bases lay in between. The CDR3 is 15 amino acids. The CDR3 spells CASSLAFTLNTEAFF. Written as DNA, the CDR3 is TGTGCCAGCAGCTTGGCATTCACACTGAACACTGAAGCTTTCTTT.

V and J are TRBV7-8 and TRBJ1-3, with a tentative D call TRBD1 (5 bases). The germline gives CDR1 SGHVS, CDR2 FQNEAQ. V was clipped by 1 base and J by 4 bases, with 11 bases between them. The CDR3 extends over 15 amino acids. CDR3 sequence reads: CASSLETVAGNTIYF. Written as DNA, the CDR3 is TGTGCCAGCAGCTTAGAGACAGTTGCCGGAAACACCATATATTTT.

V usage is TRBV7-2 and J usage is TRBJ2-7; a weak D match, TRBD1 (5 bases). Germline CDR1 and CDR2: SGHTA and FQGNSA. The CDR3 extends over 14 amino acids. With 5 bases removed from V and 2 bases from J, the gap between germline ends came to 13 bases. The CDR3 spells CASSHSVGPYEQYF. The CDR3 coding sequence is TGTGCCAGCAGCCATAGTGTGGGGCCCTACGAGCAGTACTTC.

The chain carries TRBV7-9 and TRBJ2-5; D is undetermined. CDR3 length equals 14 residues. V was trimmed by 1 base and J by 3 bases, leaving 9 bases between them. Germline assignment: CDR1 SEHNR and CDR2 FQNEAQ (reference sequence). CDR3 nucleotides: TGTGCCAGCAGCTTAGGGACGGCAAAAGAGACCCAGTACTTC. Protein product: CASSLGTAKETQYF.

This clone is a singleton in its sample. The V call is TRBV10-2, the J call TRBJ2-5; 9 bases are a match to TRBD1. The CDR3 is 14 residues long. Germline CDR1 WSHSY, CDR2 SAAADI. Trimming cost V 5 bases and J 4 bases; bases outside gene matches: 5. The CDR3, as DNA: TGCGCCAGCAGTAGGGACAGGGTAGCAGAGACCCAGTACTTC. This encodes CASSRDRVAETQYF.

To note about this clone: Distinct nucleotide sequences in the sample also encode this CDR3. The chain links TRBV5-1 to TRBJ1-3, with 7 bases that match TRBD1. Germline CDR1 reads SGHRS; CDR2 reads YFSETQ. The J segment lost 0 bases and the V segment lost 3 bases, leaving 6 bases of the junction unmatched. This CDR3 contains 16 residues. CDR3 coding DNA: TGCGCCAGCAGCTCCGGACAGGCTACCTCTGGAAACACCATATATTTT. It is translated as CASSSGQATSGNTIYF.

Remarks on this clone: Other nucleotide sequences in the sample specify the same CDR3. The chain couples TRBV6-5 to TRBJ2-7; 8 positions match TRBD1. The trim removed 0 bases at V and 6 bases at J, leaving 4 bases unmatched. This CDR3 is built from 14 residues. Germline loops: CDR1 MNHEY, CDR2 SVGAGI. DNA for the CDR3: TGTGCCAGCAGTTACTCACAGGGGGTGGGCGAGCAGTACTTC. The encoded protein is CASSYSQGVGEQYF.

This sequence joins TRBV19 and TRBJ2-7, with D tentatively TRBD1 (6 bases). This CDR3 contains 14 residues. Germline V gene sequence: CDR1 LNHDA, CDR2 SQIVND (reference sequence). V was trimmed by 4 bases and J by 6 bases, leaving 16 bases between them. Written as DNA, the CDR3 is TGTGCCAGTAGTAAGACAGGATATATTACCGAGCAGTACTTC. The encoded protein is CASSKTGYITEQYF.

J is TRBJ2-5 and V is TRBV25-1; D possibly uses TRBD1 or TRBD2 (5 bases each). Per germline, CDR1 MGHDK and CDR2 SYGVNS. Trimming removed 3 bases at V and 5 bases at J, with 16 bases between. CDR3 length equals 15 residues. The CDR3 bases are TGTGCCAGCAGTGACCAGGGACCATCGACGGAGACCCAGTACTTC. This encodes CASSDQGPSTETQYF.

This clone was recorded only once. This chain links TRBV2 with TRBJ1-1, with D possibly being TRBD1 (6 bases). Per the germline V gene, CDR1 is SNHLY and CDR2 is FYNNEI. The CDR3 is made up of 13 amino acids. The V end lost 7 bases, the J end lost 0 bases, and 9 bases lay between the germline ends. The CDR3 sequence is CASKGGVNTEAFF. CDR3 DNA sequence: TGTGCCAGCAAGGGGGGGGTGAACACTGAAGCTTTCTTT. Drawing the rest from reference TRBV2 and TRBJ1-1, the complete variable domain is EPEVTQTPSHQVTQMGQEVILRCVPISNHLYFYWYRQILGQKVEFLVSFYNNEISEKSEIFDDQFSVERPDGSNFTLKIRSTKLEDSAMYFCASKGGVNTEAFFGQGTRLTVV.

The gene calls are TRBV7-2 and TRBJ2-3, with D perhaps matching TRBD1 or TRBD2 (6 bases each). Between the trimmed V and J ends, which lost 5 bases and 8 bases, there was a span of 14 bases. Per the germline V gene, CDR1 is SGHTA and CDR2 is FQGNSA. This CDR3 has 13 amino acids. CDR3 region: CASSALGGSTQYF. For the CDR3, the DNA is TGTGCCAGCAGCGCGCTAGGGGGGAGTACGCAGTATTTT.

The chain has TRBV9 and TRBJ2-3, with unresolved D. Germline V gene lookup returns CDR1 SGDLS and CDR2 YYNGEE. The CDR3 has 13 amino acids. Deletions cut 3 bases from V and 3 bases from J, with 8 bases between. CDR3 coding DNA: TGTGCCAGCAGCGGTCTGTATACAGATACGCAGTATTTT. Translation gives CASSGLYTDTQYF.